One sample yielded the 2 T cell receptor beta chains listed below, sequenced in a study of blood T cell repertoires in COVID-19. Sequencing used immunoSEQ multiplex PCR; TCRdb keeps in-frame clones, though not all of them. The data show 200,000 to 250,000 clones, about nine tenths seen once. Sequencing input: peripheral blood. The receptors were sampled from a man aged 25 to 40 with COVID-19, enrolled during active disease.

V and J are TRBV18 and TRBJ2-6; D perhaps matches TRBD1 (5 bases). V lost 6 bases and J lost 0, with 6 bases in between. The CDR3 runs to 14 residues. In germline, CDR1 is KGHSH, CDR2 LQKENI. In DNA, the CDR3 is TGTGCCAGCTCTACAGGCTCTGGGGCCAACGTCCTGACTTTC. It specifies CASSTGSGANVLTF.

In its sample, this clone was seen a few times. As DNA, the CDR3 is TGCGCCAGCAGCTTGGTCTCTGCCGCGGGTAATGAGCAGTTCTTC. Protein product: CASSLVSAAGNEQFF. J is TRBJ2-1 and V is TRBV5-1; possibly TRBD2 for D (5 bases). V was shortened by 0 bases and J by 7 bases, with 14 bases between the two germline ends. CDR3 size: 15 residues. CDR1 and CDR2 (germline): SGHRS, YFSETQ.